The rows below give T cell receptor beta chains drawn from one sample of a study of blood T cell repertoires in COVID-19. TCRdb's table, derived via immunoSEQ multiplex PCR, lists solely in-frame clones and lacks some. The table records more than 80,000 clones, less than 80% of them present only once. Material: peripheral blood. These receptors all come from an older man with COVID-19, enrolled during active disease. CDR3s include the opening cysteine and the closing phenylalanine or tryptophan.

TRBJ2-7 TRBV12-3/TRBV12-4 CASSSYGQEKQYF
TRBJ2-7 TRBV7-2 CASSLNSIYEQYF
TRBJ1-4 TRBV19 CASSSGTGATNEKLFF
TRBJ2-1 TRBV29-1 CTGTSGRGEQFF
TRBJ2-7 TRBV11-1 CASSLVPGTSAYEQYF
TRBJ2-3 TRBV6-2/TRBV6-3 CASSGTGDTDTQYF
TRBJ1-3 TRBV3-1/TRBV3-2 CASSQGTLNTIYF
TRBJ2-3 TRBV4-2 CASSRLTSGSLDTQYF
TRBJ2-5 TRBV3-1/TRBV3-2 CASSKRGSETQYF
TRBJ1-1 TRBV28 CASSLSGGGVNTEAFF
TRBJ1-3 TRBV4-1 CASSQDPHYGNTIYF
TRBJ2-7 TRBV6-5 CASSYGQGLYEQYF
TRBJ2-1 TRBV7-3 CASSLTSGRSNEQFF
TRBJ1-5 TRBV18 CASSPKIDRVGQPQHF
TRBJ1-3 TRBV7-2 CASSSLGRSGFHGTIYF
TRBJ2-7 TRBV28 CASRGTPSYEQYF
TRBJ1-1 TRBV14 CASSQESRAFF
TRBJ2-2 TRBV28 CASSLLQGNTGELFF